This is a list of T cell receptor beta chains from one sample in a study of blood T cell repertoires in COVID-19. Profiled with immunoSEQ multiplex PCR; TCRdb holds only in-frame clones, not every one. The sample includes fewer than 200,000 clones, approximately 80% of them seen just once. Source material: PBMCs or T cells enriched from blood (not recorded which). The receptors were sampled from a man aged 45-65 years who had recovered from COVID-19. Both conserved end residues are part of each CDR3. D genes are given only for firm matches. Size tells how often a clone was seen (once, few, many) or the class of an expanded clone, and some rows leave it out.

CDR3aa: CSVRSLTGGRTEAFF
CDR3nt: TGCAGCGTTCGGAGTTTGACAGGGGGCAGAACTGAAGCTTTCTTT
abundance: .
j_gene: TRBJ1-1
d_gene: TRBD1
v_gene: TRBV29-1

CDR3aa: CASSRPSGGAVDTQYF
CDR3nt: TGTGCCAGCAGCCGTCCTAGCGGGGGGGCCGTAGATACGCAGTATTTT
abundance: many
j_gene: TRBJ2-3
d_gene: TRBD2
v_gene: TRBV4-2

CDR3aa: CASSPMAGQASNYEQYF
CDR3nt: TGCGCCAGCAGTCCAATGGCCGGACAGGCGAGCAACTACGAGCAGTACTTC
abundance: .
j_gene: TRBJ2-7
d_gene: TRBD1
v_gene: TRBV5-1

CDR3aa: CASSPQNRGHTGELFF
CDR3nt: TGCGCCAGCAGTCCACAAAACAGGGGACACACCGGGGAGCTGTTTTTT
abundance: few
j_gene: TRBJ2-2
d_gene: TRBD1
v_gene: TRBV23-1

CDR3aa: CASSLVPKRGSSYNEQFF
CDR3nt: TGTGCCAGCAGCTTAGTACCGAAAAGGGGAAGCTCCTACAATGAGCAGTTCTTC
abundance: .
j_gene: TRBJ2-1
d_gene: .
v_gene: TRBV11-2

CDR3aa: CASSQGWRNTEAFF
CDR3nt: TGTGCCAGCAGCCAGGGGTGGCGGAACACTGAAGCTTTCTTT
abundance: .
j_gene: TRBJ1-1
d_gene: .
v_gene: TRBV7-3

CDR3aa: CASSFAGTQWNNEQFF
CDR3nt: TGTGCCAGCAGCTTCGCCGGGACACAATGGAACAATGAGCAGTTCTTC
abundance: .
j_gene: TRBJ2-1
d_gene: .
v_gene: TRBV7-8

CDR3aa: CASSLETGISEAFF
CDR3nt: TGTGCCAGCAGCTTGGAGACAGGGATATCTGAAGCTTTCTTT
abundance: .
j_gene: TRBJ1-1
d_gene: TRBD1
v_gene: TRBV5-6

CDR3aa: CASTLGGRGYNEQFF
CDR3nt: TGTGCCAGCACCTTAGGGGGGCGGGGGTACAATGAGCAGTTCTTC
abundance: .
j_gene: TRBJ2-1
d_gene: .
v_gene: TRBV5-4

CDR3aa: CASRPRGDRGNEQFF
CDR3nt: TGTGCCAGCAGGCCGAGGGGGGACAGGGGCAATGAGCAGTTCTTC
abundance: .
j_gene: TRBJ2-1
d_gene: TRBD1
v_gene: TRBV6-5

CDR3aa: CASSLYLAGTNEQFF
CDR3nt: TGCGCCAGCAGCTTGTACCTAGCGGGGACAAATGAGCAGTTCTTC
abundance: .
j_gene: TRBJ2-1
d_gene: TRBD2
v_gene: TRBV5-1

CDR3aa: CASSETGEAFF
CDR3nt: TGTGCCAGCAGTGAAACGGGGGAAGCTTTCTTT
abundance: once
j_gene: TRBJ1-1
d_gene: .
v_gene: TRBV6-1

CDR3aa: CASSPKTGTGTEQYF
CDR3nt: TGTGCCAGCAGCCCGAAAACCGGGACAGGGACCGAGCAGTACTTC
abundance: .
j_gene: TRBJ2-7
d_gene: TRBD1
v_gene: TRBV9

CDR3aa: CASSEPDRAETQYF
CDR3nt: TGTGCCAGCAGTGAACCGGACAGGGCAGAGACCCAGTACTTC
abundance: .
j_gene: TRBJ2-5
d_gene: TRBD1
v_gene: TRBV25-1

CDR3aa: CASGEYSNQPQHF
CDR3nt: TGTGCCAGTGGAGAATATAGCAATCAGCCCCAGCATTTT
abundance: once
j_gene: TRBJ1-5
d_gene: .
v_gene: TRBV28

CDR3aa: CASSPGFMQFF
CDR3nt: TGTGCCAGCAGCCCAGGGTTTATGCAGTTCTTC
abundance: .
j_gene: TRBJ2-1
d_gene: .
v_gene: TRBV12-3/TRBV12-4

CDR3aa: CASSIRGARGRLDNEQFF
CDR3nt: TGTGCCAGTAGTATAAGGGGGGCCAGGGGGCGCCTTGACAATGAGCAGTTCTTC
abundance: .
j_gene: TRBJ2-1
d_gene: TRBD1
v_gene: TRBV19

CDR3aa: CASSRAPVNTEAFF
CDR3nt: TGTGCCAGCAGCCGTGCCCCGGTGAACACTGAAGCTTTCTTT
abundance: .
j_gene: TRBJ1-1
d_gene: .
v_gene: TRBV7-2

CDR3aa: CASSPWGDGEKLFF
CDR3nt: TGTGCCAGCAGCCCGTGGGGCGACGGTGAAAAACTGTTTTTT
abundance: .
j_gene: TRBJ1-4
d_gene: .
v_gene: TRBV5-6

CDR3aa: CAVGAGQGAIGELFF
CDR3nt: TGTGCCGTCGGCGCGGGACAGGGGGCTATCGGGGAGCTGTTTTTT
abundance: .
j_gene: TRBJ2-2
d_gene: TRBD1
v_gene: TRBV24-1

CDR3aa: CASSPGTAQETQYF
CDR3nt: TGTGCCAGCAGCCCCGGGACAGCCCAAGAGACCCAGTACTTC
abundance: .
j_gene: TRBJ2-5
d_gene: TRBD1
v_gene: TRBV11-2

CDR3aa: CASSMPRDRPVPAEQYF
CDR3nt: TGTGCCAGTAGTATGCCCCGCGACAGGCCCGTTCCTGCCGAGCAGTACTTC
abundance: .
j_gene: TRBJ2-7
d_gene: .
v_gene: TRBV19

CDR3aa: CASSQEKKASYEQYF
CDR3nt: TGCGCCAGCAGCCAAGAAAAGAAAGCCTCCTACGAGCAGTACTTC
abundance: .
j_gene: TRBJ2-7
d_gene: .
v_gene: TRBV4-1